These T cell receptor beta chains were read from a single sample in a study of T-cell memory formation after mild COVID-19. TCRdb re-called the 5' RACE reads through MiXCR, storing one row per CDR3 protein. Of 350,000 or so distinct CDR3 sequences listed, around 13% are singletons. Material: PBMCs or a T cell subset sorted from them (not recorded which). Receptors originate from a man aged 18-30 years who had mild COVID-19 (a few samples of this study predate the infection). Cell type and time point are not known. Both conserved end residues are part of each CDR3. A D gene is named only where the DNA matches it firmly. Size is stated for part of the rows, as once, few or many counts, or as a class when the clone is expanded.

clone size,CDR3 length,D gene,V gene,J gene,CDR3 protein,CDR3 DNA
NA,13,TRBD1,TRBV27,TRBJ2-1,CASRGQGWNEQFF,TGTGCCAGCAGAGGACAGGGTTGGAATGAGCAGTTCTTC
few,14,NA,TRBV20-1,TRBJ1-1,CSAREPGIRTEAFF,TGCAGTGCTAGAGAACCAGGGATTAGGACTGAAGCTTTCTTT
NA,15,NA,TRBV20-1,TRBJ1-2,CSARDTTRRPYGYTF,TGCAGTGCTAGAGATACAACCCGCCGGCCCTATGGCTACACCTTC
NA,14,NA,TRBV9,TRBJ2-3,CASSVRPQTDTQYF,TGTGCCAGCAGCGTACGACCACAAACAGATACGCAGTATTTT
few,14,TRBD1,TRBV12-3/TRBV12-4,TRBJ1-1,CATHRQGLNTEAFF,TGTGCCACTCACAGACAGGGCTTGAACACTGAAGCTTTCTTT
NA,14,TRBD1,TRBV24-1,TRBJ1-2,CATRPTTGFQGYTF,TGTGCCACCAGGCCCACGACAGGGTTCCAGGGCTACACCTTC
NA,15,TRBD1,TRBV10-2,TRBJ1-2,CASSGYPGQGDGYTF,TGCGCCAGCAGTGGATATCCGGGACAGGGAGATGGCTACACCTTC
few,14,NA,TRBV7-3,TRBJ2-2,CASSQLRGTGELFF,TGTGCCAGCAGCCAACTTCGTGGCACCGGGGAGCTGTTTTTT
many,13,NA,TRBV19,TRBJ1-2,CASKSWQNYGYTF,TGTGCCAGTAAATCCTGGCAGAACTATGGCTACACCTTC
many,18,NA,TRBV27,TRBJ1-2,CASSLSGPRGGLNYGYTF,TGTGCCAGCAGTTTATCGGGCCCCCGTGGGGGGCTTAACTATGGCTACACCTTC
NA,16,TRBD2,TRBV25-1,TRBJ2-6,CASSVSGASGANVLTF,TGTGCCAGCAGTGTTAGCGGGGCGTCTGGGGCCAACGTCCTGACTTTC
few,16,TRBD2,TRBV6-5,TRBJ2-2,CASSYQAGGGTGELFF,TGTGCCAGCAGTTACCAAGCGGGGGGAGGGACCGGGGAGCTGTTTTTT
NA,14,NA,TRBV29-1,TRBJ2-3,CSARSQSSPASQYF,TGCAGCGCTAGAAGCCAGTCTAGTCCCGCTTCGCAGTATTTT
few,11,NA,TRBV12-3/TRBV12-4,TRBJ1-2,CASSSMGGYTF,TGTGCCAGCAGTTCGATGGGTGGCTACACCTTC
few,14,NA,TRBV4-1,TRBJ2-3,CASSLPRSTDTQYF,TGCGCCAGCAGCCTTCCCCGGAGCACAGATACGCAGTATTTT
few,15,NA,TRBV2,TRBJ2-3,CASSEGPGRTDTQYF,TGTGCCAGCAGTGAAGGGCCGGGGCGCACAGATACGCAGTATTTT
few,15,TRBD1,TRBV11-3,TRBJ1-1,CASSPRTGPNTEAFF,TGTGCCAGCAGCCCTCGGACAGGGCCGAACACTGAAGCTTTCTTT
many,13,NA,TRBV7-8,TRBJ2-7,CASSLGEMYEQYF,TGTGCCAGCAGCTTAGGTGAAATGTACGAGCAGTACTTC
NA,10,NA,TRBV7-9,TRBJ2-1,CASSLTEQFF,TGTGCCAGCAGCTTGACCGAGCAGTTCTTC
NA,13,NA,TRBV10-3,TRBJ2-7,CAISDRLTYEQYF,TGTGCCATCAGTGACAGGTTGACCTACGAGCAGTACTTC
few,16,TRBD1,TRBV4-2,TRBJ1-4,CASSQDRGTGDEKLFF,TGTGCCAGCAGCCAAGATCGGGGGACAGGGGATGAAAAACTGTTTTTT
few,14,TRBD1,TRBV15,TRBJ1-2,CATRPVGQYGGYTF,TGTGCCACCAGGCCGGTGGGACAGTACGGGGGCTACACCTTC
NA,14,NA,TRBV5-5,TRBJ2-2,CASSLYRNTGELFF,TGTGCCAGCAGCTTGTACAGGAACACCGGGGAGCTGTTTTTT
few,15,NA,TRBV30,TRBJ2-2,CAWSGTLLGPGELFF,TGTGCCTGGAGTGGAACGTTGTTGGGGCCCGGGGAGCTGTTTTTT
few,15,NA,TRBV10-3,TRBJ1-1,CAISESKTGRGGAFF,TGTGCCATCAGTGAGTCGAAAACCGGTAGGGGTGGCGCTTTCTTT
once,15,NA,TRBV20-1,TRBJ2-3,CSAESDTRNTDTQYF,TGCAGTGCGGAATCGGACACACGGAACACAGATACGCAGTATTTT
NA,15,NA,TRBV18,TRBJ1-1,CASSPGMDVNTEAFF,TGTGCCAGCTCACCTGGGATGGATGTAAACACTGAAGCTTTCTTT
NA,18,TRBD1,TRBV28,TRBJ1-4,CASSLPGTAPNANEKLFF,TGTGCCAGCAGTTTACCCGGGACAGCTCCCAATGCTAATGAAAAACTGTTTTTT
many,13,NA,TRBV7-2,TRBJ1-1,CASSYDRNTEAFF,TGTGCCAGCAGCTATGACAGGAACACTGAAGCTTTCTTT
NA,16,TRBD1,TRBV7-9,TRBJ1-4,CASSISRDRGYEKLFF,TGTGCCAGCAGCATCAGCCGGGACAGGGGATATGAAAAACTGTTTTTT
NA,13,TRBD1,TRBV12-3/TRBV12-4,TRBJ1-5,CASRYGTVQPQHF,TGTGCCAGCAGATACGGGACAGTTCAGCCCCAGCATTTT
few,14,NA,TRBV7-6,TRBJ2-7,CASSLEGFDGEQYF,TGTGCCAGCAGCTTAGAGGGGTTTGACGGTGAGCAGTACTTC
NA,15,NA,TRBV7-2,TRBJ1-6,CASSLVPRTDSPLHF,TGTGCCAGCAGCTTAGTGCCTAGGACGGATTCACCCCTCCACTTT
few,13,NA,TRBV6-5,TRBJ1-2,CASAKGTFYGYTF,TGTGCCAGCGCCAAGGGGACCTTCTATGGCTACACCTTC
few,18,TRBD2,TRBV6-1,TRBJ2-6,CASSERSGGPTGANVLTF,TGTGCCAGCAGTGAACGGAGCGGGGGGCCAACTGGGGCCAACGTCCTGACTTTC
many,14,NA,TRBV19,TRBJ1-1,CASSLLPGYTEAFF,TGTGCCAGTAGTTTGTTGCCAGGGTATACTGAAGCTTTCTTT
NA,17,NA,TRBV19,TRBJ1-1,CASSIDLLAGSGTEAFF,TGTGCCAGTAGTATAGATCTATTGGCGGGGTCGGGGACTGAAGCTTTCTTT
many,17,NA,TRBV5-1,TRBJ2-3,CASSFPPGTQGADTQYF,TGCGCCAGCAGCTTCCCCCCCGGGACGCAAGGGGCAGATACGCAGTATTTT
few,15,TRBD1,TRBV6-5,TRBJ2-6,CASRFQGVGANVLTF,TGTGCCAGCAGATTTCAGGGGGTTGGGGCCAACGTCCTGACTTTC
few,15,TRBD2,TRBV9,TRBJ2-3,CASSVETSIADTQYF,TGTGCCAGCAGCGTAGAGACTAGCATCGCAGATACGCAGTATTTT
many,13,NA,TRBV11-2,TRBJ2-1,CASSSAWGNEQFF,TGTGCCAGCAGCTCAGCATGGGGCAATGAGCAGTTCTTC
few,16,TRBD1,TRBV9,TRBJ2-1,CASSAPGQGSWDEQFF,TGTGCCAGCAGCGCGCCGGGACAGGGTAGTTGGGATGAGCAGTTCTTC
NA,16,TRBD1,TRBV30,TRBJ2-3,CAWFSVGQGASDTQYF,TGTGCCTGGTTCAGCGTGGGACAGGGGGCATCAGATACGCAGTATTTT
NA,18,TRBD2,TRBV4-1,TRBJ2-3,CASSQGLAGVSSTDTQYF,TGCGCCAGCAGCCAAGGGCTAGCGGGGGTCTCTAGCACAGATACGCAGTATTTT
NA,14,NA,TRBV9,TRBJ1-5,CASSGSLQGQPQHF,TGTGCCAGCAGCGGGAGCCTCCAGGGGCAGCCCCAGCATTTT
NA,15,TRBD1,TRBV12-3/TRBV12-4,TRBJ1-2,CASSLGTGTHYGYTF,TGTGCCAGCAGTTTAGGGACAGGAACCCACTATGGCTACACCTTC
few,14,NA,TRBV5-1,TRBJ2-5,CASKGHTVQETQYF,TGCGCCAGCAAGGGGCACACCGTACAAGAGACCCAGTACTTC
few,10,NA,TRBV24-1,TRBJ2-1,CAPELPEQFF,TGTGCCCCCGAATTACCAGAGCAGTTCTTC
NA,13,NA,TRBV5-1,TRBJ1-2,CASSLEPYDGYTF,TGCGCCAGCAGCTTGGAACCGTATGATGGCTACACCTTC
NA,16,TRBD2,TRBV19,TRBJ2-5,CASSPLAGGPQETQYF,TGTGCCAGTAGTCCACTAGCGGGGGGACCACAAGAGACCCAGTACTTC
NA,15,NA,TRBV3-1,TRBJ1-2,CASSQPLGANYGYTF,TGTGCCAGCAGCCAGCCCCTCGGAGCTAACTATGGCTACACCTTC
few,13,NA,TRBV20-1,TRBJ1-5,CSGRRQVNQPQHF,TGCAGTGGCAGGCGTCAGGTCAATCAGCCCCAGCATTTT
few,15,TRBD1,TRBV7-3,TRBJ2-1,CASSRGQGARNEQFF,TGTGCCAGCAGCCGGGGACAGGGGGCTCGGAATGAGCAGTTCTTC
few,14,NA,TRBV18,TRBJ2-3,CASSREPSTDTQYF,TGTGCCAGCTCACGGGAGCCTAGCACAGATACGCAGTATTTT
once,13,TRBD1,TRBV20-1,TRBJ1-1,CSAGEYRGSEAFF,TGCAGTGCTGGTGAATACAGGGGTTCGGAAGCTTTCTTT
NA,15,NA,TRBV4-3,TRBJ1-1,CASSQDPGGGTEAFF,TGCGCCAGCAGCCAAGATCCGGGGGGTGGCACTGAAGCTTTCTTT